The present T cell receptor (beta chain) was sequenced within a study of early T cells in non-severe SARS-CoV-2 infection. Background on the study: Chains were not paired, and sequencing was done on bulk RNA from unsorted whole blood.

Unique molecular identifiers (one per individual cDNA molecule) were attached. Each CDR3 protein gets one entry after TCRdb re-called the 5' RACE reads with MiXCR. The data show about 64,000 distinct CDR3 sequences, approximately 10% seen once. Trimming pared 3 bases from V and 7 bases from J, leaving 9 bases between. The CDR3 consists of 11 residues. The germline gives CDR1 DFQATT, CDR2 SNEGSKA (reference sequence). Regarding the study as a whole: VDJdb-based matching was biased toward anti-spike CD8 responses and missed private and CD4 specificities.

This clonotype showed up just a few times. Antigen: not known. This TCR was sampled from an adult who was a healthcare worker with PCR-confirmed SARS-CoV-2 infection or an uninfected control (not recorded which). The material was whole blood, obtained at baseline. The chain links TRBV20-1 to TRBJ1-2; D gene ambiguous. Here the CDR3 DNA reads TGCAGTGCTAGCGAGAACAGTGGCTACACCTTC. It encodes CSASENSGYTF.